This T cell receptor (beta chain) emerged from a study of cytomegalovirus exposure and HLA in healthy donors. Using immunoSEQ multiplex PCR, the repertoire was profiled, and TCRdb retains in-frame clones only, with some absent. The profile shows 200,000 or so clones, approximately 87% of them singletons. General study findings and limits: In vitro confirmation showed three CMV-associated chains to be CMV antigen specific. For cytomegalovirus status, the classifier reportedly gave diagnoses with high specificity and sensitivity.

This clone was found a few times. Antigen specificity is unknown. The clonotype originates from a woman aged 18-29 years in good health and CMV-seronegative. Sequencing input: PBMCs.

CDR3 residues: CASSTGQGPVYGYTF. Written as DNA, the CDR3 is TGCGCCAGCAGCACCGGACAGGGCCCCGTCTATGGCTACACCTTC. V gene TRBV5-1 combines with J gene TRBJ1-2, with 8 bases lining up with TRBD1. Per the germline V gene, CDR1 is SGHRS and CDR2 is YFSETQ. The CDR3 contains 15 residues. Trimming removed 4 bases from V and 4 bases from J; junction bases left unmatched: 9.